Below, 28 T cell receptor beta chains from the same sample are listed, as sequenced in a study of cytomegalovirus exposure and HLA in healthy donors. Researchers ran the PCR with 60 Vbeta and 13 Jbeta primers. Some clones are missing from TCRdb's copy, which holds only in-frame ones; the method was immunoSEQ multiplex PCR. The sample yields over 200,000 clones, around 80% seen once. Material: PBMCs. The receptor source for this set is a male donor in good health and CMV-seronegative.

The V gene is TRBV19, the J gene TRBJ2-7; D possibly corresponds to TRBD2 (6 bases). V was trimmed by 11 bases and J by 3 bases, leaving 17 bases between them. The CDR3 loop spans 13 amino acids. Germline loops: CDR1 LNHDA, CDR2 SQIVND (reference sequence). The CDR3 DNA sequence: TGTGCCGCTCAACCAAACGGGGGCTACGAGCAGTACTTC. Its protein product is CAAQPNGGYEQYF.

The chain uses TRBV7-2 and TRBJ2-2, with D unresolved. The CDR3 length is 14 residues. Germline values: CDR1 SGHTA, CDR2 FQGNSA. Trimming took off 1 base at V and 6 bases at J, with 9 bases between the two ends. The chain's CDR3 is CASSLDIAPGELFF. CDR3 DNA sequence: TGTGCCAGCAGCTTAGATATAGCCCCCGGGGAGCTGTTTTTT.

The V gene is TRBV5-1, the J gene TRBJ2-7, with D perhaps TRBD2 (5 bases). CDR1 and CDR2 (germline): SGHRS, YFSETQ. V was clipped by 4 bases and J by 3 bases, with 14 bases between them. The CDR3 is 14 residues long. CDR3 DNA sequence: TGCGCCAGCAGCACGGGGAGTCCAAACTACGAGCAGTACTTC. Translation: CASSTGSPNYEQYF.

A few counts support this clone. The CDR3 here is CASSPGTSGTYEQYF. CDR3 sequence (DNA): TGCGCCAGCAGCCCCGGGACTAGCGGGACCTACGAGCAGTACTTC. This chain links TRBV5-1 with TRBJ2-7; TRBD2 aligns across 13 bases. The CDR3 is made up of 15 amino acids. Germline V lookup: CDR1 SGHRS, CDR2 YFSETQ. The ends lost 4 bases at V and 2 bases at J; junction bases unmatched: 3. Full variable domain (missing parts from reference TRBV5-1 and TRBJ2-7): KAGVTQTPRYLIKTRGQQVTLSCSPISGHRSVSWYQQTPGQGLQFLFEYFSETQRNKGNFPGRFSGRQFSNSRSEMNVSTLELGDSALYLCASSPGTSGTYEQYFGPGTRLTVT.

The chain recombines TRBV4-1 with TRBJ1-6; 8 bases are shared with TRBD1. CDR3 length: 18 amino acids. J gave up 2 bases and V 0 bases, and 6 bases lay outside the gene matches. Germline assignment: CDR1 MGHRA and CDR2 YSYEKL. The CDR3 DNA reads TGCGCCAGCAGCCAAGAATTGTCAGGGGGCCCCTATAATTCACCCCTCCACTTT. Translation: CASSQELSGGPYNSPLHF.

The rearrangement uses TRBV19 and TRBJ2-7; 10 bases are a match to TRBD1. This CDR3 region has 15 residues. The junction had 4 bases not matched to a gene; V was cut back by 3 bases and J by 2 bases. Germline CDR1 is LNHDA and CDR2 is SQIVND (reference sequence). The CDR3: CASSIRQGAAYEQYF. The CDR3 nucleotides are TGTGCCAGTAGTATCCGACAGGGGGCTGCCTACGAGCAGTACTTC.

The table lists this clone with a count of one. Sequence at one end of the junction differs from germline and may be a read error. This rearrangement joins TRBV2 to TRBJ1-2, with TRBD1 matching 9 bases. Germline-derived CDR1 and CDR2 are SNHLY and FYNNEI. CDR3 length equals 13 residues. CDR3 residues: CANSYRGRSGYTF. The DNA for the CDR3 is TGTGCCAACAGTTACAGGGGGCGCAGCGGCTACACCTTC. The complete variable domain, with remaining parts taken from reference TRBV2 and TRBJ1-2, reads EPEVTQTPSHQVTQMGQEVILRCVPISNHLYFYWYRQILGQKVEFLVSFYNNEISEKSEIFDDQFSVERPDGSNFTLKIRSTKLEDSAMYFCANSYRGRSGYTFGSGTRLTVV.

The chain is built from TRBV6-6 and TRBJ1-6, with TRBD1 matching 10 bases. With 4 bases clipped from V and 8 bases from J, the junction kept 5 bases outside the gene matches. The CDR3 is 15 amino acids. Germline V gives CDR1 MNHNY, CDR2 SVGAGI (reference sequence). The CDR3 DNA reads TGTGCCAGCAGTTCCCCGGACAGGGGGGATTCACCCCTCCACTTT. It codes for CASSSPDRGDSPLHF.

This chain links TRBV5-5 with TRBJ1-4, with 10 positions matching TRBD1. V shed 0 bases and J 8 bases; nucleotides not matched to a gene: 4. The CDR3 runs 15 residues. The V gene's germline CDR1 is SGHKS and CDR2 YYEKEE (reference sequence). As DNA, the CDR3 is TGTGCCAGCAGCTTGGATGACAGGGGGCGGGAAAAACTGTTTTTT. Its protein product is CASSLDDRGREKLFF. The full variable domain, in which reference TRBV5-5 and TRBJ1-4 provide the parts outside the CDR3, is DAGVTQSPTHLIKTRGQQVTLRCSPISGHKSVSWYQQVLGQGPQFIFQYYEKEERGRGNFPDRFSARQFPNYSSELNVNALLLGDSALYLCASSLDDRGREKLFFGSGTQLSVL.

This clone has only a few counts. The chain carries TRBV2 and TRBJ1-4; D remains unclear. Looked up from germline, CDR1 is SNHLY and CDR2 is FYNNEI. V lost 1 base and J lost 5, with 5 bases in between. The CDR3 extends over 13 amino acids. The DNA for the CDR3 is TGTGCCAGCAGTGAAGGGGCGAATGAAAAACTGTTTTTT. Protein: CASSEGANEKLFF.

This chain uses TRBV5-1 with TRBJ1-1; D might be TRBD1 (6 bases). V lost 0 bases and J lost 4, with 13 bases in between. Germline CDR1 is SGHRS and CDR2 is YFSETQ. This CDR3 is built from 15 residues. The CDR3 reads CASSLASGAGTEAFF. As DNA, the CDR3 is TGCGCCAGCAGCTTGGCGTCAGGGGCGGGCACTGAAGCTTTCTTT.

The rearrangement links TRBV6-5 to TRBJ1-1; 7 nucleotides match TRBD1. The CDR3 spans 13 residues. CDR1 and CDR2 (germline): MNHEY, SVGAGI. The junction had 3 bases not matched to a gene; V was cut back by 7 bases and J by 1 base. DNA of the CDR3: TGTGCCAGCATCCGGACAGGGAACACTGAAGCTTTCTTT. It specifies CASIRTGNTEAFF.

A single count supports this clone. The gene calls are TRBV6-1 and TRBJ1-1; D may be TRBD1 (5 bases). Germline V gene sequence: CDR1 MNHNS, CDR2 SASEGT. The CDR3 runs 14 residues. The V gene lost 5 bases and the J gene lost 2 bases, with 12 bases spanning the gap. The DNA of the CDR3 is TGTGCCAGCAGTTTCACCGACAGTAACACTGAAGCTTTCTTT. Amino acids: CASSFTDSNTEAFF.

The chain is built from TRBV10-3 and TRBJ2-3, with a possible D match to TRBD1 (6 bases). Trimming took off 8 bases at V and 2 bases at J, with 14 bases between the two ends. The CDR3 is made up of 14 amino acids. Per the germline V gene, CDR1 is ENHRY and CDR2 is SYGVKD. The DNA for the CDR3 is TGTGCCATCGGACAGTCTGTTAACACAGATACGCAGTATTTT. Residues: CAIGQSVNTDTQYF.

This rearrangement joins TRBV7-2 to TRBJ1-6; TRBD1 aligns across 7 bases. Unmatched junction bases numbered 3, after V lost 3 bases and J lost 4 bases. Germline assignment: CDR1 SGHTA and CDR2 FQGNSA. The CDR3 consists of 15 residues. CDR3 amino acids: CASSLGGQYNSPLHF. The CDR3 DNA is TGTGCCAGCAGCTTGGGGGGACAGTATAATTCACCCCTCCACTTT. Using reference TRBV7-2 and TRBJ1-6 for the parts outside the CDR3, the full variable domain is GAGVSQSPSNKVTEKGKDVELRCDPISGHTALYWYRQSLGQGLEFLIYFQGNSAPDKSGLPSDRFSAERTGGSVSTLTIQRTQQEDSAVYLCASSLGGQYNSPLHFGNGTRLTVT.

The V call is TRBV28, the J call TRBJ1-5, with no clear D. The CDR3 extends over 15 amino acids. Trimming took off 6 bases at V and 1 base at J, with 13 bases between the two ends. Germline CDR1 is MDHEN and CDR2 is SYDVKM. Here the CDR3 reads CASSARGRSNQPQHF. CDR3 DNA: TGTGCCAGCAGCGCCCGTGGGAGGAGCAATCAGCCCCAGCATTTT. Full variable domain (missing parts from reference TRBV28 and TRBJ1-5): DVKVTQSSRYLVKRTGEKVFLECVQDMDHENMFWYRQDPGLGLRLIYFSYDVKMKEKGDIPEGYSVSREKKERFSLILESASTNQTSMYLCASSARGRSNQPQHFGDGTRLSIL.

This chain links TRBV15 with TRBJ2-2, with D perhaps TRBD2 (5 bases). Germline lookup yields CDR1 LNHNV and CDR2 YYDKDF (reference sequence). The CDR3 is made up of 14 amino acids. The V and J ends lost 4 bases and 7 bases respectively, with 13 bases between them. The CDR3 DNA follows: TGTGCCACCAGCACCGGGATGGCTCTCGGGGAGCTGTTTTTT. As protein: CATSTGMALGELFF.

The rearrangement joins TRBV2 to TRBJ1-2; 8 bases match TRBD1. The CDR3 contains 14 residues. CDR1 is SNHLY, CDR2 FYNNEI, per germline. V gave up 4 bases and J gave up 8 bases; unmatched junction bases: 9. The DNA of the CDR3 is TGTGCCAGCAGTGGGGGCAGGGGGCGTGAGGGCTACACCTTC. Translated: CASSGGRGREGYTF.

The chain has TRBV2 and TRBJ1-2; 7 nucleotides align to TRBD1. Germline CDR1 and CDR2: SNHLY and FYNNEI. Unmatched junction bases numbered 9, after V lost 7 bases and J lost 13 bases. This CDR3 region has 11 residues. CDR3 nucleotides: TGTGCCAGCACAACTGACAGGGTTTTCACCTTC. It specifies CASTTDRVFTF.

J is TRBJ1-2 and V is TRBV20-1; D remains ambiguous. Trimming cost V 5 bases and J 8 bases, with 12 bases left between them. In germline, CDR1 is DFQATT, CDR2 SNEGSKA (reference sequence). CDR3 size: 11 residues. Written as DNA, the CDR3 is TGCAGTGCTCCGGCCGCCGGGGGCTACACCTTC. The encoded protein is CSAPAAGGYTF.

This clone was picked up one time. V usage is TRBV9 and J usage is TRBJ2-3; D is unclear. This CDR3 spans 16 amino acids. Between the trimmed V and J ends, which lost 4 bases and 3 bases, there was a span of 18 bases. The germline CDR1 and CDR2 sequences are SGDLS and YYNGEE. In DNA form, the CDR3 reads TGTGCCAGCAGCCCCAACCTTGCTTCCCTAACAGATACGCAGTATTTT. This gives the protein CASSPNLASLTDTQYF.

The chain employs TRBV25-1 and TRBJ2-2, with 10 bases that match TRBD1. V was pared by 6 bases and J by 5 bases, with 0 bases of the junction left unmatched. Germline CDR1 MGHDK, CDR2 SYGVNS. The CDR3 has 13 residues. In DNA, the CDR3 is TGTGCCAGCAGGGGACAGGGGACCGGGGAGCTGTTTTTT. Translation gives CASRGQGTGELFF.

This chain joins TRBV9 and TRBJ2-1; weak D call: TRBD2 (6 bases). Trimming cost V 1 base and J 2 bases, with 13 bases left between them. CDR1 and CDR2 from the germline V gene are SGDLS and YYNGEE. The CDR3 extends over 16 amino acids. CDR3 nucleotide sequence: TGTGCCAGCAGCGTACTCGGGGGAAGTACCTACAATGAGCAGTTCTTC. It is translated as CASSVLGGSTYNEQFF.

The V call is TRBV5-1, the J call TRBJ2-5; TRBD1 agrees at 7 bases. The germline V gene encodes CDR1 SGHRS and CDR2 YFSETQ. The CDR3 loop spans 13 amino acids. V shed 2 bases and J 3 bases; nucleotides not matched to a gene: 1. CDR3 amino acids: CASSLTGEETQYF. DNA of the CDR3: TGCGCCAGCAGCTTAACAGGGGAAGAGACCCAGTACTTC.

The chain links TRBV18 to TRBJ2-6; perhaps TRBD1 as D (5 bases). The V end was cut by 3 bases, the J end by 0 bases, with 9 bases between. CDR3 length: 16 amino acids. Germline V lookup: CDR1 KGHSH, CDR2 LQKENI. The DNA of the CDR3 is TGTGCCAGCTCACCGACGACAGACTCTGGGGCCAACGTCCTGACTTTC. Translating it yields CASSPTTDSGANVLTF. Drawing the rest from reference TRBV18 and TRBJ2-6, the complete variable domain is NAGVMQNPRHLVRRRGQEARLRCSPMKGHSHVYWYRQLPEEGLKFMVYLQKENIIDESGMPKERFSAEFPKEGPSILRIQQVVRGDSAAYFCASSPTTDSGANVLTFGAGSRLTVL.

The chain joins TRBV2 to TRBJ2-7; the D gene is possibly TRBD1 (6 bases). The CDR3 totals 14 residues. Germline V CDR1 and CDR2: SNHLY, FYNNEI. V was cut by 6 bases and J by 2 bases, with 14 bases left in between. The CDR3 bases are TGTGCCAGCAGCGGACGGGACAAGACCTACGAGCAGTACTTC. Protein product: CASSGRDKTYEQYF.

The V call is TRBV27, the J call TRBJ2-7; 8 bases agree with TRBD2. Germline CDR1 is MNHEY and CDR2 is SMNVEV (reference sequence). The trim removed 3 bases at V and 2 bases at J, leaving 3 bases unmatched. The CDR3 extends over 14 amino acids. The CDR3 reads CASSFSGTPYEQYF. CDR3 DNA sequence: TGTGCCAGCAGTTTTAGCGGGACCCCCTACGAGCAGTACTTC.

The chain combines TRBV5-4 with TRBJ2-3, with D unclear. V lost 2 bases, J lost 4 bases, and 11 bases lay in between. Per germline, CDR1 SGHNT and CDR2 YYREEE (reference sequence). The CDR3 runs to 14 residues. CDR3 nucleotide sequence: TGTGCCAGCAGCTTTTCCCCGCGGCCAGATACGCAGTATTTT. Encoded protein: CASSFSPRPDTQYF.